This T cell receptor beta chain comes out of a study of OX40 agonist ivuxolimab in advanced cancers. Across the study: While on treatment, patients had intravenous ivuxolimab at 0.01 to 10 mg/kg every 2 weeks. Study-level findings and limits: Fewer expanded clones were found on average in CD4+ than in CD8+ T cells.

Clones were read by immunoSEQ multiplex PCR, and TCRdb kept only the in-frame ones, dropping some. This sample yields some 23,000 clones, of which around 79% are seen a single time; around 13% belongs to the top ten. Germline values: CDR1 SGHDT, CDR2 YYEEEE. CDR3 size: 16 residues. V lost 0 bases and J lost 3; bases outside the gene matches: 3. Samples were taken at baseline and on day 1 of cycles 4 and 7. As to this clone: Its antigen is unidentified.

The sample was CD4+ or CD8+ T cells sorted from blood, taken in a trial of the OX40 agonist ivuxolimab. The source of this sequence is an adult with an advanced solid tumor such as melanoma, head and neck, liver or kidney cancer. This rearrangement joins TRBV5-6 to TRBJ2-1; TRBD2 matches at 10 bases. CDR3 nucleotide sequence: TGTGCCAGCAGCTTGGTAAGCGGGGGGGACTACAATGAGCAGTTCTTC. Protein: CASSLVSGGDYNEQFF.